The clone carrying this T cell receptor (beta chain) was seen at least ten times. With a duration under 2 months, the hyperthyroidism was newly diagnosed in patients aged 18 to 65. Exclusions: uncontrolled infection, other autoimmune disease, pregnancy, lactation. Orbital computed tomography, thyroid ultrasound, serum thyroxine and TRAb, and clinical symptoms together informed the diagnoses. The entry originates in a study of T cells in Graves' hyperthyroidism and ophthalmopathy. Amplification of TCR beta CDR3 regions used RNA as the template. With the HTBI primer set, the TCR CDR3 went through a first round of RT-PCR. In TCRdb, the multiplex PCR reads were re-called with MiXCR into one record per CDR3 protein. Among 530,000 or so distinct CDR3 sequences listed, 46% were seen once. Sequences were obtained from peripheral blood or thyroid tissue (not recorded which). The origin of this receptor is a woman aged 18-29 years with Graves' hyperthyroidism.

In nucleotides, the CDR3 is TGTGCCAGCAGCTTAGCGACCGGGGCCTTGGACTATGGCTACACCTTC. Residues: CASSLATGALDYGYTF. V and J are TRBV11-1 and TRBJ1-2; a possible D gene is TRBD1 (5 bases). The CDR3 spans 16 residues. In germline, CDR1 is SGHAT, CDR2 FQDESV (reference sequence). V lost 0 bases and J lost 3, with 14 bases in between.